This T cell receptor (beta chain) was found in a study of blood T cell repertoires in COVID-19. Across the whole study: The United States, Italy and Spain supplied acute and convalescent COVID-19 samples. From T cells, B-cell-depleted T cells, or PBMCs came the material, which was cDNA or gDNA.

Under the authors' procedure: The authors estimated nucleated cell counts from reference gene primer amplification. Data came from immunoSEQ multiplex PCR; TCRdb stores just in-frame clones and leaves some out. That table supplies the V and J calls and clone size; D and trimming were determined from the DNA. The profile covers roughly 140,000 clones, with approximately 86% appearing a single time and around 4.6% taken by the ten largest. Sample: peripheral blood. The source is a woman aged 55-69 years with active or convalescent COVID-19.

The CDR3 here is CASSYTRQGLSLETQYF. The CDR3 DNA reads TGTGCCAGCAGTTACACCCGACAGGGCCTGTCCCTTGAAACGCAGTATTTT. The gene calls are TRBV6-2 or TRBV6-3 and TRBJ2-3, with TRBD1 matching 7 bases. Losses at the gene ends were 2 bases for V and 9 bases for J; bases not matched to a gene: 17. This CDR3 has 17 amino acids. The germline CDR1 and CDR2 sequences are MNHEY and SVGEGT.